This T cell receptor beta chain stems from a study of identical twins (dated by TCRdb to about 2016). Looking at the study overall: To test whether fetal clonotypes persist, the study used deep sequencing on TCR alpha and beta repertoires from monozygotic twins, unrelated adults of various ages, and cord blood. To rule out contamination, the twin experiments were replicated at different times with different library preparation protocols. Study-level results and caveats: Abundant cord blood beta clonotypes had fewer insertions, young adult naive repertoires showed a similar but weaker trend, and memory repertoires showed no such trend. Out-of-frame TCR alpha sharing in monozygotic twins was systematically underestimated by recombination models, whereas sharing between unrelated individuals was in agreement with the recombination models. Compared with coincidental sharing between unrelated individuals, an excess of low generation-probability sequences was observed among out-of-frame TCR alpha sequences shared between twins. Conclusions relied on cross-sectional statistical analysis, since the same donors could not be followed over many years. Excess twin sharing in beta out-of-frame sequences was weaker because fewer shared sequences lowered the signal-to-noise ratio. Invariant T cells such as MAIT and iNKT could partly confound zero-insertion analyses, although diverse VJ usage argued against such confounding for most clonotypes.

CDR1 is given as KGHDR and CDR2 as SFDVKD, both from the germline V gene. The CDR3 sequence holds 12 residues, the cysteine and phenylalanine included. The DNA shown is the 36-base CDR3, in frame from base 1. The germline ends are 10 bases apart after V is trimmed by 3 bases and J by 11 bases. Receptor libraries were prepared by 5' RACE. Sequencer: Illumina HiSeq 2000. Template switching introduced a universal primer binding site; the final cDNA contained a unique molecular identifier, enabling accurate counting of TCR cDNA molecules. Specific primers in the conserved constant-segment region were used to synthesize first-strand cDNA for the TCR alpha and beta chains. To control for contamination, every cDNA library carried two barcodes: a SMART-Mk sample barcode plus Illumina barcodes. TruSeq adapter sequences along with Illumina sample barcodes were introduced in two successive PCR steps. The Illumina HiSeq platform was used with custom primers to sequence TCR alpha and beta cDNA libraries. The study's own analysis went as follows. Unique molecular identifiers were extracted from raw reads with MiGEC, and CDR3 positions were determined with MiXCR. For each individual, recombination models were inferred using an EM algorithm with the repgenHMM and IGoR tools. Shared clonotypes were analyzed with the tcR package in R, and sharing was normalized by the product of cloneset sizes. To study raw recombination without the effects of thymic and clonal selection, out-of-frame nonproductive sequences were analyzed. TCRdb trimmed public reads at Q25 via fastp, called clones via MiXCR and kept in-frame beta chains. For every CDR3 protein sequence, its rows merge into one entry that carries the most common genes and DNA. None of the V and J calls come from the authors' own analysis; TCRdb made them. The sample table holds hundreds of thousands of distinct CDR3 sequences, of which roughly an eighth were seen once. The ten largest clones capture around 1.5% of the sample.

Every donor in the study was a healthy Caucasian. The twin cohort consisted of three pairs of female monozygotic twins, all aged roughly 18 to 29 years. Peripheral blood mononuclear cells were the source from which RNA for the TCR libraries was isolated. This clonotype was detected only a few times. Its antigen target is currently unknown. No base quality information exists; no much larger clone differs at one position. This sample was also put to use in a study of yellow fever vaccine responses in identical twins. Per the second study: According to the authors, the vaccine-induced T cell response in identical twins seemed to be partly convergent and partly specific to each individual. In identical twins, the study followed T cell clones that responded to the vaccine with precision.

Sample: PBMCs. The chain employs TRBV24-1 and TRBJ2-1; the D gene identity is not certain. This clonotype was obtained from a woman aged 18-35 years in good health. The CDR3 region reads CATSDLQRKQFF. The DNA sequence is given as TGTGCCACCAGTGATCTCCAGAGGAAGCAGTTCTTC.